This TCR beta chain is from a study of blood T cell repertoires in COVID-19. The protocol was immunoSEQ multiplex PCR, while the TCRdb copy is restricted to in-frame clones and leaves out a portion. Seen here are 200,000 to 250,000 clones, around 90% observed once, and the top ten hold 2.7%. Trimming took 3 bases from V and 7 from J, leaving 7 bases between them. The CDR3 is 12 residues long. Per germline, CDR1 SEHNR and CDR2 FQNEAQ (reference sequence). There are a few counts of this clone. The sequence derives from a man aged 25 to 40 with COVID-19, enrolled during active disease. The chain has TRBV7-9 and TRBJ1-5; D may be TRBD1 (5 bases). The sequencing input was peripheral blood. This CDR3 is CASSFPGQPQHF. The CDR3 DNA reads TGTGCCAGCAGCTTCCCAGGGCAGCCCCAGCATTTT.